This T cell receptor (beta chain) originates from a study of shared clonotypes between healthy human individuals. Repertoires were generated with immunoSEQ multiplex PCR, while TCRdb's copy carries only in-frame clones and drops some. Of about 2,500,000 clones in the sample, around 90% were seen once. Broader study findings: Across four donors, naive CD4 shared roughly 5%, naive CD8 more than 3%, memory CD4 more than 2%, memory CD8 over 0.3%. The generation probabilities recorded for non-shared clonotypes fell below those of clonotypes shared by all four donors. Tissues were not sampled, only blood, and their repertoires likely differ.

Remarks on this clone: Its antigen remains unidentified.

Trimming pared 7 bases from V and 0 bases from J, leaving 19 bases between. The CDR3 runs 17 residues. Per germline, CDR1 MNHNS and CDR2 SASEGT. Donors were healthy HIV-negative adults without recent acute infections or vaccinations. The receptor was derived from a young man in good health. Sequenced input: naive CD4+ T cells sorted from blood. Subset defined: CD45RA+ positively selected. V and J are TRBV6-1 and TRBJ1-5, with D possibly matching TRBD1 (5 bases). CDR3 protein: CASTDMSRAYSNQPQHF. CDR3 sequence (DNA): TGTGCCAGCACTGACATGTCCAGGGCCTATAGCAATCAGCCCCAGCATTTT.